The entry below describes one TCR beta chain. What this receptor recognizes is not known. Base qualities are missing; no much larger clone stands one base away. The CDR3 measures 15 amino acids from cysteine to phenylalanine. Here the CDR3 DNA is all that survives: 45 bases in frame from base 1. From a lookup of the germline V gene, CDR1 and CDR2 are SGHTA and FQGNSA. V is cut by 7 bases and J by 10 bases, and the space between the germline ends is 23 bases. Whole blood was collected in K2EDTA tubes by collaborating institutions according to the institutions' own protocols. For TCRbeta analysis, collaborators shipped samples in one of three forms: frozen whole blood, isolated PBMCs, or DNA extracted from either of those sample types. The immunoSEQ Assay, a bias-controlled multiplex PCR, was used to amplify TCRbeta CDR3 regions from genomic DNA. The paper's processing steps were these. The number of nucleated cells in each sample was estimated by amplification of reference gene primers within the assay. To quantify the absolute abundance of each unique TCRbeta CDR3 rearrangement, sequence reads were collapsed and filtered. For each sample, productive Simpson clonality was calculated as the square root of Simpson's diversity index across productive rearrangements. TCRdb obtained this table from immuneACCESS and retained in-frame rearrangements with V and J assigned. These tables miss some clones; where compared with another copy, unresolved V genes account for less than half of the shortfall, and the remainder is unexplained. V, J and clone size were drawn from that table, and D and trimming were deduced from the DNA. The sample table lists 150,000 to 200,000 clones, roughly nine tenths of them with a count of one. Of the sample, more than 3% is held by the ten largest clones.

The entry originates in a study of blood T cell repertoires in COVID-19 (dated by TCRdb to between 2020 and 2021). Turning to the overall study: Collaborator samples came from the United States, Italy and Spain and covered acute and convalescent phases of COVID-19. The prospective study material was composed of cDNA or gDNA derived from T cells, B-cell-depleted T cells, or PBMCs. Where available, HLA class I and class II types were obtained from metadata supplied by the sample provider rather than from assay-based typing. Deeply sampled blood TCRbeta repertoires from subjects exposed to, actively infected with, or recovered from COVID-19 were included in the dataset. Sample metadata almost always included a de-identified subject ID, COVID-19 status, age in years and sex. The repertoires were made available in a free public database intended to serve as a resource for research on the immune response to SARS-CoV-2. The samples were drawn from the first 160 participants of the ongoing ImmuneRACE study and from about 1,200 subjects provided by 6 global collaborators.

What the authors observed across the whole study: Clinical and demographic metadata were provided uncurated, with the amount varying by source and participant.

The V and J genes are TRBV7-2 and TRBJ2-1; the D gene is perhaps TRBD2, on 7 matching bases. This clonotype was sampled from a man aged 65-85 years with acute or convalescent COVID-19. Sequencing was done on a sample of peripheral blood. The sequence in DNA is TGTGCCAGCACCCCGGGGGGCGCCTCGTCAGGAGAGCAGTTCTTC. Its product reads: CASTPGGASSGEQFF.